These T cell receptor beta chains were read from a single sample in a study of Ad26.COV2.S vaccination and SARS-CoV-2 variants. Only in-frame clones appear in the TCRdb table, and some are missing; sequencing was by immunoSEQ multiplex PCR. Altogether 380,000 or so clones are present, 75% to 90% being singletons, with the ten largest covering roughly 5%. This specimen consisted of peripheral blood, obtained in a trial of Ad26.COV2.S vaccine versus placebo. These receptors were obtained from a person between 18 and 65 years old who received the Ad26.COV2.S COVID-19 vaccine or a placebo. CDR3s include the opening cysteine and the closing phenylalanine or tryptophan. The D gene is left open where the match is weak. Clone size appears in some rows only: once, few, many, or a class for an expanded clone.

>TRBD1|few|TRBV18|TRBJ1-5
TGTGCCAGCTCCCTCGACAGGGGATGGAATCAGCCCCAGCATTTT
CASSLDRGWNQPQHF
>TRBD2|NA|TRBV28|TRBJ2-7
TGTGCCAGCAGTCTTAGCGGGGGCACCTACGAGCAGTACTTC
CASSLSGGTYEQYF
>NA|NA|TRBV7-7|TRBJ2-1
TGTGCCAGCAGCTTAAAGGGTTTAGGGATTGGTGAGCAGTTCTTC
CASSLKGLGIGEQFF
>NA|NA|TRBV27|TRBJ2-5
TGTGCCAGCAGTCATCGTGGAGGAGGAGAGACCCAGTACTTC
CASSHRGGGETQYF
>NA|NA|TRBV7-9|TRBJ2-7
TGTGCCAGCAGCCATGACAGGAATCGCTACGAGCAGTACTTC
CASSHDRNRYEQYF
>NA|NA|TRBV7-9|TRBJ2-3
TGTGCCAGCAGCTTAAGCACAGATACGCAGTATTTT
CASSLSTDTQYF
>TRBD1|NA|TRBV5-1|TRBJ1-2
TGCGCCAGCAGCCTAGGGACAGGACATAACTATGGCTACACCTTC
CASSLGTGHNYGYTF
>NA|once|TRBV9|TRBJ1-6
TGTGCCAGCAGCGCTCAATCCACTTTGGGGTCACCCCTCCACTTT
CASSAQSTLGSPLHF
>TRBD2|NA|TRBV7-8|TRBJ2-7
TGTGCCAGCGTTAGACTAGCGGGAGAGTACGAGCAGTACTTC
CASVRLAGEYEQYF
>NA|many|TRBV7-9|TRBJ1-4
TGTGCCAGCAGGGTAAATGAAAAACTGTTTTTT
CASRVNEKLFF
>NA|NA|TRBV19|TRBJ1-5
TGTGCCAGCTCCTTAGACAGGTATCAGCCCCAGCATTTT
CASSLDRYQPQHF
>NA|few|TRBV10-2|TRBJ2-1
TGCGCCAGCAGTGACTCGCTTCTCAATGAGCAGTTCTTC
CASSDSLLNEQFF
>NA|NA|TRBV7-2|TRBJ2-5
TGTGCCAGCAGCAAGGGGTCCTCAGAGACCCAGTACTTC
CASSKGSSETQYF
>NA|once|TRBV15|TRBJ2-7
TGTGCCACCAGCAGAGGCCCCGAGACTGGCAGTCGCTACGAGCAGTACTTC
CATSRGPETGSRYEQYF
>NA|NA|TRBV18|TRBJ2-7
TGTGCCAGCTCACCGGGCAGCTCCTACGAGCAGTACTTC
CASSPGSSYEQYF
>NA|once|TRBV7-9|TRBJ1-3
TGTGCCAGCAGCTTAGCAGACTCTGGAAACACCATATATTTT
CASSLADSGNTIYF
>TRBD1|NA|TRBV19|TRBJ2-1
TGTGCCAGTAGTCCACAGGACAGGGTTGGGGATGAGCAGTTCTTC
CASSPQDRVGDEQFF
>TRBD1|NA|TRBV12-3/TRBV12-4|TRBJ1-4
TGTGCCAGCAGTTTACAGGGGGATGAAAAACTGTTTTTT
CASSLQGDEKLFF
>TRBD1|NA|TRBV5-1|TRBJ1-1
TGCGCCAGCAGCATCGGACAGGGACCCCTTGAAGCTTTCTTT
CASSIGQGPLEAFF
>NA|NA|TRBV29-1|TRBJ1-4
TGCAGCGTTGGGGCAGGGGCCGATGAAAAACTGTTTTTT
CSVGAGADEKLFF
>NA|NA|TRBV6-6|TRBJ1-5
TGTGCCAGCAGTTCTCGGGGGTATAGCAATCAGCCCCAGCATTTT
CASSSRGYSNQPQHF
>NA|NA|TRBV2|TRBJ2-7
TGTGCCAGCGGTAATGGCGGAAGCTACGAGCAGTACTTC
CASGNGGSYEQYF
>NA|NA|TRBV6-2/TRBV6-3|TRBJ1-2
TGTGCCAGCAGTTTAACAGGTCTGGTCTATGGCTACACCTTC
CASSLTGLVYGYTF